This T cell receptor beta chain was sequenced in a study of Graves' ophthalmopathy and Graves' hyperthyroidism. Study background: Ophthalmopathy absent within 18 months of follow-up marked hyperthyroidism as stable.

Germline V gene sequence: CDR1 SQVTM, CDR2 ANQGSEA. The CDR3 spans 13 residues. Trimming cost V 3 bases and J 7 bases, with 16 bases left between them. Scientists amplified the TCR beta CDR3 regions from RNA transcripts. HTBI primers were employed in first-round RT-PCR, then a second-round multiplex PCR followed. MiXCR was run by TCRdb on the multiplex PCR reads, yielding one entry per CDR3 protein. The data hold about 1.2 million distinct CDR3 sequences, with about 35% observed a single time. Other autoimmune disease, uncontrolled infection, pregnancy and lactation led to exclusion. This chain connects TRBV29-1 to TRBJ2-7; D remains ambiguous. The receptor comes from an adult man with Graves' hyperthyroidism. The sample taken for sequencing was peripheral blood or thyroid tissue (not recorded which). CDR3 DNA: TGCAGCGTTGAGCGCTACCGACAAGGAGAGCAGTACTTC. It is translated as CSVERYRQGEQYF.